This record looks at one TCR beta chain sequence and its context. This sample is drawn from a study of blood T cell repertoires in COVID-19. Study context: T cells, B-cell-depleted T cells, or PBMCs supplied cDNA or gDNA.

Original handling: It was from reference gene primer amplification that nucleated cell counts were estimated. Sequencing was performed with immunoSEQ multiplex PCR; in TCRdb, only in-frame clones are kept and a portion is missing. That table supplies the V and J calls and clone size; D and trimming were determined from the DNA. The data contain around 180,000 clones, roughly nine tenths of them singletons. V was clipped by 6 bases and J by 2 bases, with 10 bases between them. Germline V gene data show CDR1 as WNHNN and CDR2 as SYGVQD (reference sequence). There are 13 residues in the CDR3. This TCR derives from a woman in her forties with acute COVID-19. Sequenced material: PBMCs or T cells enriched from blood (not recorded which). The rearrangement links TRBV10-1 to TRBJ1-2; D is perhaps TRBD1 (5 bases). CDR3 DNA: TGCGCCAGCAGCTCGGGACTCAACTATGGCTACACCTTC. Encoded protein: CASSSGLNYGYTF.